This note documents a single T cell receptor (beta chain) sequence. Its antigen is as yet unknown. The data originate from a study of graft-versus-host responses after intestinal transplantation. As for the study in general: Multivisceral, liver-intestinal, or isolated intestinal transplants were received by the recipients. Induction using anti-thymocyte globulin, followed by tacrolimus and steroids for roughly 3 years, was given to all recipients.

Study outcomes and limitations: GvH clones appeared in recipient marrow, some first in ileum or blood.

Germline CDR1 and CDR2: SQVTM and ANQGSEA. The CDR3 length is 15 residues. Trimming left V 0 bases short and J 6 bases short, with 18 bases between. TCRdb's copy holds only in-frame clones and misses some; the assay was immunoSEQ multiplex PCR. The data contain around 49,000 clones, 89% of them seen just once; the ten biggest clones take up approximately 0.6%. The V call is TRBV29-1, the J call TRBJ2-7; tentative D call: TRBD1 (6 bases). The clonotype comes from a human donor who was the organ donor for an intestinal transplant. The source material was unstimulated CD4+ T cells sorted from spleen or lymph node cells, sampled before transplant. The CDR3 loop is CSVEDLKGRGTEQYF. The CDR3 DNA sequence: TGCAGCGTTGAAGATTTGAAAGGCAGGGGCACCGAGCAGTACTTC.